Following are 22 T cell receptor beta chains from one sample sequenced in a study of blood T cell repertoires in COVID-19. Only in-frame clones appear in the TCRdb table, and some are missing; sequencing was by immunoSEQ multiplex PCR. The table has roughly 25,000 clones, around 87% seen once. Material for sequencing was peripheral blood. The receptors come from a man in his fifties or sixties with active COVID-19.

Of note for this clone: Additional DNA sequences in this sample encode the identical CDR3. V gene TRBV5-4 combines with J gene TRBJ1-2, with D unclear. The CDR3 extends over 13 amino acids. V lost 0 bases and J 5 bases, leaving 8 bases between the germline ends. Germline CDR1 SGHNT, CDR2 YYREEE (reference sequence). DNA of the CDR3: TGTGCCAGCAGCTTGGACAGCAGATATGGCTACACCTTC. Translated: CASSLDSRYGYTF. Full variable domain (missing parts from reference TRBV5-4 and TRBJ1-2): ETGVTQSPTHLIKTRGQQVTLRCSSQSGHNTVSWYQQALGQGPQFIFQYYREEENGRGNFPPRFSGLQFPNYSSELNVNALELDDSALYLCASSLDSRYGYTFGSGTRLTVV.

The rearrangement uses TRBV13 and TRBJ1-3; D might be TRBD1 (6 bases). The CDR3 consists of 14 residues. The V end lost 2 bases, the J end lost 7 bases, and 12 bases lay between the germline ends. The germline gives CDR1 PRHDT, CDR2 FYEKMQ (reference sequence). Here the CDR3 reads CASSLFTGMNTIYF. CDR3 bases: TGTGCCAGCAGCTTATTTACAGGGATGAACACCATATATTTT.

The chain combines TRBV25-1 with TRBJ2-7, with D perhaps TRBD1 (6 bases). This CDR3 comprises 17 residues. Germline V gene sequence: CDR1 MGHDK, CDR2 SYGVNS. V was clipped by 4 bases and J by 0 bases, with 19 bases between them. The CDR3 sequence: CASSVPSTGHNSYEQYV. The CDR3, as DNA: TGTGCCAGCAGTGTTCCTTCCACGGGACACAACTCCTACGAGCAGTACGTC.

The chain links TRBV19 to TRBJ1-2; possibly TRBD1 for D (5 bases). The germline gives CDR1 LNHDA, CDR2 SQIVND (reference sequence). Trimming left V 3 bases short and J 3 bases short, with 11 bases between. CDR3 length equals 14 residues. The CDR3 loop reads CASSMSGFDYGYTF. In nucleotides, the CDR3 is TGTGCCAGTAGTATGTCAGGGTTTGACTATGGCTACACCTTC.

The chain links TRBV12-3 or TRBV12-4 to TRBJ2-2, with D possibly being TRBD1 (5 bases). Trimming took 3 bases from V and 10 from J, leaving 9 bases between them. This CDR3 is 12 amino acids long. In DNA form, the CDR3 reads TGTGCCAGCAGTTTTTTAGGGGAGGAGCTGTTTTTT. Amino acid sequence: CASSFLGEELFF.

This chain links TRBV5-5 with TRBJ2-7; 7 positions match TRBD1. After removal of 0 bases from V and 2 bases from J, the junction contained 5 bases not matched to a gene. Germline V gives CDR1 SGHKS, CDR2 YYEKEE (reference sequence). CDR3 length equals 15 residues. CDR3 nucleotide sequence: TGTGCCAGCAGCTTGGACAGGGGTGATCCCTACGAGCAGTACGTC. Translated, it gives CASSLDRGDPYEQYV.

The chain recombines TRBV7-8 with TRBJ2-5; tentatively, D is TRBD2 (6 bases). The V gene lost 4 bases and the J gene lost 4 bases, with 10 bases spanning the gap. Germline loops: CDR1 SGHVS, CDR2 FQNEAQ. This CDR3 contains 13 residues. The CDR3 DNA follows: TGTGCCAGCAGCTCGACTAGGGCAGAGACCCAGTACTTC. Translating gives CASSSTRAETQYF.

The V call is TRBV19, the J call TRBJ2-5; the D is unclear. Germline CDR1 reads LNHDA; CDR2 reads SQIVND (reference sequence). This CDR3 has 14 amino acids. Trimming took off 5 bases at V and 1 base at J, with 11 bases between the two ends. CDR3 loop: CASSSLRSQETQYF. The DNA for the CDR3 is TGTGCCAGTAGTTCCCTTCGGTCCCAAGAGACCCAGTACTTC.

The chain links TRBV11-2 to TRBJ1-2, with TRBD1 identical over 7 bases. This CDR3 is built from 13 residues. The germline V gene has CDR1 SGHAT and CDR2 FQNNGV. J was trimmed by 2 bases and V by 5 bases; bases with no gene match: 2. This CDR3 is CASSAGQNYGYTF. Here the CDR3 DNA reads TGTGCCAGCAGCGCGGGACAGAACTATGGCTACACCTTC. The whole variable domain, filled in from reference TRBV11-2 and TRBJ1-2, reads EAGVAQSPRYKIIEKRQSVAFWCNPISGHATLYWYQQILGQGPKLLIQFQNNGVVDDSQLPKDRFSAERLKGVDSTLKIQPAKLEDSAVYLCASSAGQNYGYTFGSGTRLTVV.

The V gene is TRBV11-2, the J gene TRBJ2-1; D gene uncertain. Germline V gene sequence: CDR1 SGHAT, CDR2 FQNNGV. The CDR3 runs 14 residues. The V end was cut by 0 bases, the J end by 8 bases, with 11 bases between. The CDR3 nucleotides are TGTGCCAGCAGCTTAGATGGTCTAGGAGATGAGCAGTTCTTC. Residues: CASSLDGLGDEQFF. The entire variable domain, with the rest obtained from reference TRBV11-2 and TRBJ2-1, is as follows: EAGVAQSPRYKIIEKRQSVAFWCNPISGHATLYWYQQILGQGPKLLIQFQNNGVVDDSQLPKDRFSAERLKGVDSTLKIQPAKLEDSAVYLCASSLDGLGDEQFFGPGTRLTVL.

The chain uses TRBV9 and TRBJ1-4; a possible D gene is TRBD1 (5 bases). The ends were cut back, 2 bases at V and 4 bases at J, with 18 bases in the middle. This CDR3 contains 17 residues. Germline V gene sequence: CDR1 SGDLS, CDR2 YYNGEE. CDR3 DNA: TGTGCCAGCAGCGTGACCTTAGGAGGGGACGATAATGAAAAACTGTTTTTT. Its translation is CASSVTLGGDDNEKLFF.

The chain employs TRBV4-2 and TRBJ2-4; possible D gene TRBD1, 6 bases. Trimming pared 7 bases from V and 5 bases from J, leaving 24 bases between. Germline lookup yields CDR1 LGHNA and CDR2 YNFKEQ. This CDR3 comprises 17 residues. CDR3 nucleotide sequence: TGTGCCAGCACCCCAGGCTGGGACACTCCGGGCGAAAACATTCAGTACTTC. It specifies CASTPGWDTPGENIQYF.

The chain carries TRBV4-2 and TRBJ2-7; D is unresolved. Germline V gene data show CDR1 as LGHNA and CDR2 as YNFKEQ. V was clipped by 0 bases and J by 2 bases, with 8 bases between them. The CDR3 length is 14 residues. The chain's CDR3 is CASSQDRQTYEQYV. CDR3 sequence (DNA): TGTGCCAGCAGCCAAGATAGACAAACCTACGAGCAGTACGTC.

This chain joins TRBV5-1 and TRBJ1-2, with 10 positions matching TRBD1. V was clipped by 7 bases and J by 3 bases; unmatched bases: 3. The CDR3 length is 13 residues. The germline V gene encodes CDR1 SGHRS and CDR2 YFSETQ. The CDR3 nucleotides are TGCGCCAGCGGGACAGGGGTTGACTATGGCTACACCTTC. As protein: CASGTGVDYGYTF.

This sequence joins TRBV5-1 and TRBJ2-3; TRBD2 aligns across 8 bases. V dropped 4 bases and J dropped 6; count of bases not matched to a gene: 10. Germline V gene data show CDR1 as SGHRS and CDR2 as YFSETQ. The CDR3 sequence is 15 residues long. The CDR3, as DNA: TGCGCCAGCAGCCCGTCAGCGGGGGCTCGGGATACGCAGTATTTT. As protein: CASSPSAGARDTQYF.

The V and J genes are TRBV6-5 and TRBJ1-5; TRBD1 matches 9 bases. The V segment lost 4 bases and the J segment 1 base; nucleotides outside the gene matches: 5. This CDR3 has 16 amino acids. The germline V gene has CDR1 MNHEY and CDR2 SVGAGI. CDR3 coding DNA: TGTGCCAGCAGTTCTTACAGGGGGCAGAGCAATCAGCCCCAGCATTTT. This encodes CASSSYRGQSNQPQHF.

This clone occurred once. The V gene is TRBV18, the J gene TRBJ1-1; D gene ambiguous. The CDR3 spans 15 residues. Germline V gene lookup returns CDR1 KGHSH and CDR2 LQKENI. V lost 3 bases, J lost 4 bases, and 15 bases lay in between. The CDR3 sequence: CASSPSTPGGTEAFF. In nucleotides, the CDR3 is TGTGCCAGCTCACCGTCCACCCCTGGAGGCACTGAAGCTTTCTTT.

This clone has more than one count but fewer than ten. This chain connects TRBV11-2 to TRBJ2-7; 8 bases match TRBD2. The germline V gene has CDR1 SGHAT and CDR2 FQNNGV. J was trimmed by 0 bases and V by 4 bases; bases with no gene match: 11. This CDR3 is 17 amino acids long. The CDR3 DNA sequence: TGTGCCAGCAGCTCGAGAAATAGCGGGGTGAGCTCCTACGAGCAGTACGTC. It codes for CASSSRNSGVSSYEQYV.

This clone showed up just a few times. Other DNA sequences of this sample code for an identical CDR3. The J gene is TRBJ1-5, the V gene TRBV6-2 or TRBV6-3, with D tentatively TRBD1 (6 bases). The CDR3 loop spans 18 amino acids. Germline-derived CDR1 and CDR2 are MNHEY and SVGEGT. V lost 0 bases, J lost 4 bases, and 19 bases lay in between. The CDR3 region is CASSYSGSGTRGNQPQHF. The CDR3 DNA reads TGTGCCAGCAGTTACTCGGGGTCCGGGACAAGGGGTAATCAGCCCCAGCATTTT.

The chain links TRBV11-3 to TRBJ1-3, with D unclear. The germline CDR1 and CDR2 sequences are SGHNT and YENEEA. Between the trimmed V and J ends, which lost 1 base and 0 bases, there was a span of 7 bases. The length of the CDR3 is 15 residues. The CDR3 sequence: CASSLARGSGNTIYF. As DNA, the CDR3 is TGTGCCAGCAGCTTAGCCCGGGGCTCTGGAAACACCATATATTTT.

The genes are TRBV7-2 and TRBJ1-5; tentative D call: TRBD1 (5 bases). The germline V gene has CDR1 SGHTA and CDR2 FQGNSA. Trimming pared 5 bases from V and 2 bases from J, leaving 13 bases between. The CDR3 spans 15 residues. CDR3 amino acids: CASSPLAGGNQPQHF. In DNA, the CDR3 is TGTGCCAGCAGCCCTCTCGCGGGGGGCAATCAGCCCCAGCATTTT. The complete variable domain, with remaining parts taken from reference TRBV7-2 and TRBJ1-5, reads GAGVSQSPSNKVTEKGKDVELRCDPISGHTALYWYRQSLGQGLEFLIYFQGNSAPDKSGLPSDRFSAERTGGSVSTLTIQRTQQEDSAVYLCASSPLAGGNQPQHFGDGTRLSIL.

The CDR3 DNA reads TGCGCCAGCAGCAGATCCGGGATGAGCAATCAGCCCCAGCATTTT. Its protein is CASSRSGMSNQPQHF. The chain employs TRBV5-1 and TRBJ1-5, with D unclear. V was cut by 4 bases and J by 1 base, with 12 bases left in between. Germline CDR1 reads SGHRS; CDR2 reads YFSETQ. The CDR3 consists of 15 residues.